The entry that follows covers one T cell receptor beta chain sequence. The target of this receptor is not known. The sample holds no much larger clone one base away, and base qualities are not on file. Including cysteine and phenylalanine, the CDR3 has 15 amino acids. Only CDR3 DNA is held: 45 bases, read in frame from base 1. Via the germline V gene, CDR1 is KGHSH and CDR2 LQKENI. A distance of 16 bases separates the germline ends of V and J, which lose 5 bases and 5 bases respectively. The sample's treatment or condition, from its label and the paper: allogeneic hematopoietic cell transplantation with graft depleted of TCRalphabeta T cells and CD19 B cells. The transplant recipients were children given TCRalphabeta/CD19-depleted allogeneic hematopoietic cell grafts. This entry belongs to a study of T-cell reconstitution after alpha-beta-depleted transplantation in children listed by TCRdb under 2016. With respect to the entire study: T-cell immune reconstitution after TCRalphabeta/CD19-depleted allogeneic hematopoietic cell transplantation in children was quantitatively tracked in the study by means of TCR repertoire profiling. The paper's findings and limits, for the study overall: The apparently early alphabetaT-cell count recovery about two months after transplant was reportedly dependent on only several hundred rapidly expanded clones derived from non-depleted graft cells. Hyperexpanded clone frequencies declined over subsequent months; after one year, T-cell counts and TCRbeta diversity were mostly attributed to newly produced T cells. In some patients, the high TCRbeta diversity seen at day 60 was put down to recipient T cells and intrathymic progenitors that had survived conditioning.

Library prep was done by PCR. For sequencing, an Illumina HiSeq 2500 was employed. TCR libraries were prepared with molecular barcoding, using unique molecular identifiers to normalize TCRbeta repertoire quantification. TCRdb ran its own pipeline on the public reads, namely fastp trimming at Q25 and MiXCR clone calling, and kept in-frame beta chains. Identical CDR3 protein sequences are pooled into one entry, listed with their most common genes and DNA. This sample comprises hundreds of thousands of distinct CDR3 sequences, over 20% of them detected only once. Over 2.5% of the sample goes to the ten largest clones.

This TCR derives from a girl aged 2-15 years with Fanconi anemia, due to receive a stem cell transplant. The chain links TRBV18 with TRBJ2-1; the D segment cannot be called with confidence. Source: PBMCs, taken before TCRalphabeta/CD19-depleted stem cell transplant. The CDR3 region: CASSVYQIPDNEQFF. DNA sequence: TGTGCCAGCTCAGTATACCAAATTCCCGACAATGAGCAGTTCTTC.